These 27 T cell receptor beta chains came from one sample sequenced in a study of blood T cell repertoires in COVID-19. Data came from immunoSEQ multiplex PCR; TCRdb stores just in-frame clones and leaves some out. Of roughly 290,000 clones listed, about 90% are singletons. Sequenced input: PBMCs or T cells enriched from blood (not recorded which). The receptors originated from a young woman with acute COVID-19.

The chain couples TRBV25-1 to TRBJ2-1; possible D gene TRBD1, 5 bases. Trimming pared 1 base from V and 5 bases from J, leaving 9 bases between. This CDR3 region has 14 residues. Germline lookup yields CDR1 MGHDK and CDR2 SYGVNS. In DNA, the CDR3 is TGTGCCAGCAGTGAATCAGGGTGGGACAATGAGCAGTTCTTC. Its translation is CASSESGWDNEQFF.

The genes are TRBV18 and TRBJ2-1; 8 bases match TRBD2. The CDR3 covers 17 residues. The V and J ends lost 3 bases and 4 bases, in that order; junction bases with no gene match: 11. CDR1 is KGHSH and CDR2 is LQKENI in the germline V gene. In DNA form, the CDR3 reads TGTGCCAGCTCACCCGGGCCGGGACTAGTAGATTACAATGAGCAGTTCTTC. This gives the protein CASSPGPGLVDYNEQFF.

This clone was counted a single time. The chain has TRBV27 and TRBJ1-4; 7 positions agree with TRBD1. V gave up 6 bases and J gave up 8 bases; unmatched junction bases: 9. Germline lookup yields CDR1 MNHEY and CDR2 SMNVEV (reference sequence). The CDR3 covers 14 residues. CDR3 in amino acids: CASSQTGWDEKLFF. The CDR3 region has the DNA TGTGCCAGCAGCCAGACAGGGTGGGACGAAAAACTGTTTTTT.

V and J are TRBV7-9 and TRBJ1-2; no clear D. The CDR3 has 12 amino acids. Trimming left V 5 bases short and J 13 bases short, with 17 bases between. Germline V gene lookup returns CDR1 SEHNR and CDR2 FQNEAQ (reference sequence). As DNA, the CDR3 is TGTGCCAGCAGCGACGGGAGCTTCTCTCGCACCTTC. This encodes CASSDGSFSRTF.

This sequence joins TRBV5-1 and TRBJ2-3; TRBD1 agrees at 8 bases. The V gene's germline CDR1 is SGHRS and CDR2 YFSETQ. V trimming: 7 bases; J trimming: 2 bases; junction bases outside the gene matches: 9. This CDR3 has 15 residues. The chain's CDR3 is CASSPRTGNTDTQYF. The CDR3 nucleotides are TGCGCCAGCTCACCCCGGACAGGGAACACAGATACGCAGTATTTT.

V is TRBV7-6 and J is TRBJ2-7, with D perhaps TRBD1 (6 bases). This CDR3 is 14 amino acids long. CDR1 is SGHVS and CDR2 is FNYEAQ in the germline V gene. V was trimmed by 5 bases and J by 6 bases, leaving 17 bases between them. The CDR3 loop reads CASSHPFQGPEQYF. DNA of the CDR3: TGTGCCAGCAGCCACCCTTTTCAGGGGCCCGAGCAGTACTTC.

The chain employs TRBV7-2 and TRBJ2-1, with TRBD2 matching over 9 bases. CDR3 length: 12 residues. With 3 bases clipped from V and 15 bases from J, the junction kept 6 bases outside the gene matches. In germline, CDR1 is SGHTA, CDR2 FQGNSA. The CDR3 region is CASSFSASGMFF. CDR3 DNA: TGTGCCAGCAGCTTTTCCGCTAGCGGGATGTTCTTC.

The chain couples TRBV7-2 to TRBJ2-1, with a weak D call TRBD2 (7 bases). Trimming cost V 1 base and J 2 bases, with 9 bases left between them. The CDR3 has 15 amino acids. Germline V CDR1 and CDR2: SGHTA, FQGNSA. CDR3 in amino acids: CASSLVGGPYNEQFF. In DNA form, the CDR3 reads TGTGCCAGCAGCTTAGTGGGGGGGCCCTACAATGAGCAGTTCTTC. Variable domain in full (rest from reference TRBV7-2 and TRBJ2-1): GAGVSQSPSNKVTEKGKDVELRCDPISGHTALYWYRQSLGQGLEFLIYFQGNSAPDKSGLPSDRFSAERTGGSVSTLTIQRTQQEDSAVYLCASSLVGGPYNEQFFGPGTRLTVL.

In this sample, this clone turned up a few times. This chain links TRBV25-1 with TRBJ2-2; no reliable D call. V shed 2 bases and J shed 5 bases, with 9 bases lying between them. In germline, CDR1 is MGHDK, CDR2 SYGVNS. There are 14 residues in the CDR3. CDR3 bases: TGTGCCAGCAGTGAACCCACGAGGACCGGGGAGCTGTTTTTT. It codes for CASSEPTRTGELFF.

This chain connects TRBV30 to TRBJ2-1; 9 bases line up with TRBD2. V shed 7 bases and J 4 bases; nucleotides not matched to a gene: 5. The V gene's germline CDR1 is GTSNPN and CDR2 SVGIG (reference sequence). The CDR3 sequence is 13 residues long. The CDR3: CASVAGGYNEQFF. The CDR3 nucleotides read TGTGCCTCGGTCGCGGGAGGGTACAATGAGCAGTTCTTC. Complete variable domain (other parts from reference TRBV30 and TRBJ2-1): SQTIHQWPATLVQPVGSPLSLECTVEGTSNPNLYWYRQAAGRGLQLLFYSVGIGQISSEVPQNLSASRPQDRQFILSSKKLLLSDSGFYLCASVAGGYNEQFFGPGTRLTVL.

This chain connects TRBV18 to TRBJ1-1, with TRBD1 identical over 9 bases. The V gene end was trimmed by 4 bases and the J gene end by 2 bases; junction bases not matched to a gene: 8. The CDR3 length is 16 residues. Germline V gene sequence: CDR1 KGHSH, CDR2 LQKENI. CDR3 nucleotides: TGTGCCAGCTCACTATACCGGGACAGGGATAACACTGAAGCTTTCTTT. Translation gives CASSLYRDRDNTEAFF.

This chain links TRBV30 with TRBJ2-7; TRBD1 aligns across 9 bases. Per germline, CDR1 GTSNPN and CDR2 SVGIG (reference sequence). The V gene end was trimmed by 2 bases and the J gene end by 4 bases; junction bases not matched to a gene: 6. The CDR3 has 14 amino acids. The CDR3 DNA reads TGTGCCTGGAGTATTGGGACAGGGCTTTACGAGCAGTACTTC. Residues: CAWSIGTGLYEQYF.

This sequence joins TRBV12-3 or TRBV12-4 and TRBJ2-1; tentatively, D is TRBD2 (5 bases). The V and J ends lost 3 bases and 4 bases respectively, with 7 bases between them. The CDR3 length is 13 residues. The CDR3 nucleotides read TGTGCCAGCAGTTTCGGACTGTACAATGAGCAGTTCTTC. It is translated as CASSFGLYNEQFF.

The V and J genes are TRBV7-3 and TRBJ2-1, with D possibly being TRBD2 (5 bases). The CDR3 is 16 residues long. CDR1 SGHTA and CDR2 FQGTGA come from the germline V gene. V was trimmed by 1 base and J by 0 bases, leaving 10 bases between them. The CDR3 bases are TGTGCCAGCAGCTTAAGGGTACTAGGCTCCTACAATGAGCAGTTCTTC. The encoded protein is CASSLRVLGSYNEQFF.

The V call is TRBV27, the J call TRBJ2-7, with 11 bases fitting TRBD2. The CDR3 contains 17 residues. V trimming: 4 bases; J trimming: 0 bases; junction bases outside the gene matches: 8. CDR1 and CDR2 (germline): MNHEY, SMNVEV (reference sequence). CDR3 residues: CASSSYSGRVSSYEQYF. DNA for the CDR3: TGTGCCAGCAGTTCTTATAGCGGGAGGGTTAGCTCCTACGAGCAGTACTTC.

V is TRBV5-1 and J is TRBJ1-6, with TRBD1 matching 7 bases. CDR1 SGHRS and CDR2 YFSETQ come from the germline V gene. V was clipped by 3 bases and J by 4 bases; unmatched bases: 1. The length of the CDR3 is 14 residues. The CDR3 loop is CASSWDSYNSPLHF. CDR3 in DNA: TGCGCCAGCAGCTGGGACAGTTATAATTCACCCCTCCACTTT.

The rearrangement links TRBV30 to TRBJ1-2; the match to TRBD1 covers 9 bases. This CDR3 comprises 13 residues. The germline V gene has CDR1 GTSNPN and CDR2 SVGIG (reference sequence). V trimming: 4 bases; J trimming: 5 bases; junction bases outside the gene matches: 5. The CDR3 region is CAWNTGGRYGYTF. In nucleotides, the CDR3 is TGTGCCTGGAACACAGGGGGCAGATATGGCTACACCTTC.

The V call is TRBV7-2, the J call TRBJ1-2; D is possibly TRBD1 (5 bases). Deletions cut 5 bases from V and 4 bases from J, with 14 bases between. The CDR3 runs 14 residues. Germline values: CDR1 SGHTA, CDR2 FQGNSA. In DNA form, the CDR3 reads TGTGCCAGCAGCCCAGGACAACTCGGCTATGGCTACACCTTC. This codes for CASSPGQLGYGYTF.

The V call is TRBV7-8, the J call TRBJ2-1; D unresolved. The length of the CDR3 is 14 residues. With 4 bases removed from V and 7 bases from J, the gap between germline ends came to 14 bases. The V gene's germline CDR1 is SGHVS and CDR2 FQNEAQ. In DNA, the CDR3 is TGTGCCAGCAGCTCGACCCGAGTGCGGAATGAGCAGTTCTTC. Translated: CASSSTRVRNEQFF.

The genes are TRBV12-3 or TRBV12-4 and TRBJ1-2; D is possibly TRBD1 (6 bases). V shed 3 bases and J shed 4 bases, with 9 bases lying between them. There are 13 residues in the CDR3. CDR3 nucleotides: TGTGCCAGCAGTTTCAGGGGTTTCTATGGCTACACCTTC. Translating gives CASSFRGFYGYTF.

This chain joins TRBV5-8 and TRBJ1-2, with 12 nucleotides matching TRBD1. After removal of 3 bases from V and 8 bases from J, the junction contained 5 bases not matched to a gene. Germline V gene data show CDR1 as SGHTS and CDR2 as YDEGEE. The CDR3 length is 14 residues. DNA of the CDR3: TGTGCCAGCAGCTCGGGACAGGGGGCTGAGGGCTACACCTTC. The encoded protein is CASSSGQGAEGYTF. Supplemented by reference TRBV5-8 and TRBJ1-2, the full variable domain reads EAGVTQSPTHLIKTRGQQATLRCSPISGHTSVYWYQQALGLGLQFLLWYDEGEERNRGNFPPRFSGRQFPNYSSELNVNALELEDSALYLCASSSGQGAEGYTFGSGTRLTVV.

This chain joins TRBV19 and TRBJ1-1, with D perhaps matching TRBD1 (5 bases). V gave up 6 bases and J gave up 7 bases, with 24 bases separating them. This CDR3 spans 16 amino acids. Looked up from germline, CDR1 is LNHDA and CDR2 is SQIVND (reference sequence). CDR3 loop: CASRRDHSGGTSEAFF. Written as DNA, the CDR3 is TGTGCCAGTAGGAGGGACCACTCCGGGGGAACAAGTGAAGCTTTCTTT.

The chain couples TRBV7-2 to TRBJ2-3; D call uncertain. This CDR3 is built from 12 residues. Trimming took 4 bases from V and 5 from J, leaving 7 bases between them. Looked up from germline, CDR1 is SGHTA and CDR2 is FQGNSA. DNA of the CDR3: TGTGCCAGCAGCTCAGCCTTAGATACGCAGTATTTT. Encoded protein: CASSSALDTQYF.

The rearrangement joins TRBV24-1 to TRBJ2-7, with TRBD2 identical over 7 bases. Germline-derived CDR1 and CDR2 are KGHDR and SFDVKD. V shed 7 bases, J shed 7 bases, and the junction held 6 bases outside the gene matches. The length of the CDR3 is 12 residues. The CDR3 nucleotides are TGTGCCACCAGCGGACCGGGGGGTGAGCAGTACTTC. Translation: CATSGPGGEQYF.

The V and J genes are TRBV3-1 (or the pseudogene TRBV3-2) and TRBJ2-1; 10 nucleotides match TRBD1. V lost 4 bases and J lost 4; bases outside the gene matches: 4. This CDR3 comprises 15 residues. From germline, CDR1 is LGHDT and CDR2 YNNKEL (reference sequence). CDR3 nucleotide sequence: TGTGCCAGCAGCCTAGGGGACAGGGGTTACAATGAGCAGTTCTTC. It encodes CASSLGDRGYNEQFF.

The V and J genes are TRBV4-3 and TRBJ1-2; 9 nucleotides agree with TRBD1. Trimming removed 8 bases from V and 4 bases from J; junction bases left unmatched: 11. Germline-derived CDR1 and CDR2 are LGHNA and YSLEER. The CDR3 spans 15 residues. CDR3 amino acids: CASGGETGGVYGYTF. CDR3 coding DNA: TGCGCCAGCGGGGGCGAGACAGGGGGAGTCTATGGCTACACCTTC.

This clone was counted a single time. The rearrangement joins TRBV10-3 to TRBJ2-2; 7 bases are shared with TRBD1. This CDR3 region has 14 residues. The germline gives CDR1 ENHRY, CDR2 SYGVKD. Trimming removed 6 bases from V and 6 bases from J; junction bases left unmatched: 7. The CDR3 region has the DNA TGTGCCATCAGGGGGACAGCGTCCCCCGGGGAGCTGTTTTTT. This codes for CAIRGTASPGELFF.